Sequencing of this T cell receptor (beta chain) was carried out in a study of blood T cell repertoires in COVID-19. Study in general: From the United States, Italy and Spain came samples of acute and convalescent COVID-19. T cells, B-cell-depleted T cells, or PBMCs provided the cDNA or gDNA that served as material.

Original analysis: Nucleated cell number was recorded as an estimate derived from reference gene primer amplification. Here immunoSEQ multiplex PCR was the method, and the copy in TCRdb shows in-frame clones only, minus some. V and J calls and clone size follow that table, whereas D and trimming were derived from the DNA. This table has under 350,000 clones, 85% appearing once. Germline V lookup: CDR1 LGHDT, CDR2 YNNKEL (reference sequence). This CDR3 spans 15 amino acids. V was pared by 1 base and J by 0 bases, with 7 bases between. This clone was seen more than once but under ten times. The sequence was obtained from a human donor in a cohort sampled during active COVID-19. The gene calls are TRBV3-1 (or the pseudogene TRBV3-2) and TRBJ2-1; possible D gene TRBD2, 5 bases. Sequencing was carried out using peripheral blood. CDR3 protein: CASSQGGISYNEQFF. The CDR3 nucleotides read TGTGCCAGCAGCCAAGGAGGGATCTCCTACAATGAGCAGTTCTTC.